The TCR beta chain under discussion was sequenced for a study of regulatory T cells in long-lasting Graves disease. Assembly of TCR beta libraries relied on iRepertoire HTBI primers together with Arm-PCR of CDR3 regions. MiXCR, applied by TCRdb to the multiplex PCR reads, yields one record per CDR3 protein. This sample has 530,000 or so distinct CDR3 sequences, with roughly 14% found just once. There are a few counts of this clonotype. As for time point: newly diagnosed GD, antithyroid drugs for less than 3 months. Generation of the TCR library employed RNA extracted from PBMCs. The data were also submitted as part of a second study, on T cells in Graves' hyperthyroidism and ophthalmopathy. That report adds: The primer set for the first-round RT-PCR of the TCR CDR3 was HTBI.

This receptor was obtained from a man in his thirties or forties with Graves disease. Sample: peripheral blood mononuclear cells (PBMCs), taken at new diagnosis, from a patient treated with antithyroid drugs.

The CDR3 coding sequence is TGTGCCAGCAGCCTGACTAGCGGGAGGAGCTCCTACGAGCAGTACTTC. The encoded protein is CASSLTSGRSSYEQYF. The chain is built from TRBV3-1 and TRBJ2-7; 13 positions match TRBD2. Germline V gives CDR1 LGHDT, CDR2 YNNKEL (reference sequence). The ends lost 4 bases at V and 0 bases at J; junction bases unmatched: 3. This CDR3 has 16 residues.